This T cell receptor beta chain was identified during a study of graft-versus-host responses after intestinal transplantation. For the study at large: Recipients had transplants, and these were multivisceral, liver-intestinal, or isolated intestinal. Recipients across the board were started on anti-thymocyte globulin induction, then kept on tacrolimus and steroids for around three years.

About this clone: Its target is unknown.

Sequencing used immunoSEQ multiplex PCR; TCRdb keeps in-frame clones, though not all of them. Here the sample spans some 110,000 clones, approximately 94% being singletons. Trimming took 2 bases from V and 12 from J, leaving 10 bases between them. This CDR3 region has 12 residues. CDR1 is ENHRY, CDR2 SYGVKD, per germline. The clonotype originates from a human donor who was the organ donor for an intestinal transplant. This chain links TRBV10-3 with TRBJ1-4; maybe TRBD1 (5 bases). The source material was unstimulated CD4+ T cells sorted from spleen or lymph node cells, sampled before transplant. Here the CDR3 DNA reads TGTGCCATCAGTGAGGGGGGTAGGGAACTGTTTTTT. It translates to CAISEGGRELFF.